This T cell receptor beta chain came from a study of cytomegalovirus exposure and HLA in healthy donors. 13 Jbeta primers and 60 Vbeta primers were used for the PCR. TCRdb keeps only in-frame clones here, not all; method: immunoSEQ multiplex PCR. Its listing shows about 170,000 clones. V was cut by 5 bases and J by 2 bases, with 13 bases left in between. The CDR3 spans 15 residues. Germline V gene sequence: CDR1 MNHEY, CDR2 SMNVEV (reference sequence). The V call is TRBV27, the J call TRBJ2-1; tentative D call: TRBD1 (6 bases). The specimen sequenced was PBMCs. The clonotype originates from a woman aged 60-75 years in good health and CMV-seronegative. This chain's CDR3 is CASSPTQGAYNEQFF. CDR3 in DNA: TGTGCCAGCAGTCCCACACAGGGAGCCTACAATGAGCAGTTCTTC.